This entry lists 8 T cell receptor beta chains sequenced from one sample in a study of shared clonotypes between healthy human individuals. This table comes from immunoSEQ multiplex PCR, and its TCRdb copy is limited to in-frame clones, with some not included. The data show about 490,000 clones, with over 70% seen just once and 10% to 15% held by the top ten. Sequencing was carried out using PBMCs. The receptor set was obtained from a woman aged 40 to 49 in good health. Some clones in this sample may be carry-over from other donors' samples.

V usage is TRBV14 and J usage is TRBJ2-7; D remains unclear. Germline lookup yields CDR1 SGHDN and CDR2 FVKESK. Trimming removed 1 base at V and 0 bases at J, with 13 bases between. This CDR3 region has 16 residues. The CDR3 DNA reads TGTGCCAGCAGCCAAGCGCTCTGGTTTACCTCCTACGAGCAGTACTTC. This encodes CASSQALWFTSYEQYF.

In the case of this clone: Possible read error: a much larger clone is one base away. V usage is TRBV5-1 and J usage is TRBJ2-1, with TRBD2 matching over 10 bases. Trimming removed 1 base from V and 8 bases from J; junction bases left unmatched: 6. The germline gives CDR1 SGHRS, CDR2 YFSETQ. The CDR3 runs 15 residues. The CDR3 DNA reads TGCGCCAGCAGCTTGCTAGCGGGAGTATGGGATGAGCAGTTCTTC. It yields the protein CASSLLAGVWDEQFF.

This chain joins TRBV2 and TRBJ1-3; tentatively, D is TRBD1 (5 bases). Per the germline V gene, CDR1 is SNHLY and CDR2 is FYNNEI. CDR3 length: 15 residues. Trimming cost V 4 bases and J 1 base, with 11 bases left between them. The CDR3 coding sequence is TGTGCCAGCAGTGTACGTCAGGGTTCTGGAAACACCATATATTTT. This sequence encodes CASSVRQGSGNTIYF.

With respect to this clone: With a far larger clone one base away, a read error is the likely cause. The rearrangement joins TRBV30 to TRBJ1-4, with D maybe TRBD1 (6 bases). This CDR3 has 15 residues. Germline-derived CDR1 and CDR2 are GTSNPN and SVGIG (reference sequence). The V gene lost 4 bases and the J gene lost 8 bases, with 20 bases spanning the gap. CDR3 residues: CAWKVPGHPAEKLFF. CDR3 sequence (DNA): TGTGCCTGGAAAGTTCCGGGACACCCGGCGGAAAAACTGTTTTTT.

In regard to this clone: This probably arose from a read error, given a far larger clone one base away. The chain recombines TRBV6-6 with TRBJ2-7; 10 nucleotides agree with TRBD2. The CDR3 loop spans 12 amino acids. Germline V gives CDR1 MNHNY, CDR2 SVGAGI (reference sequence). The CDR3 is CVSRAGGNEQYF. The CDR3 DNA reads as TGTGTCAGCAGAGCGGGAGGGAACGAGCAGTACTTC.

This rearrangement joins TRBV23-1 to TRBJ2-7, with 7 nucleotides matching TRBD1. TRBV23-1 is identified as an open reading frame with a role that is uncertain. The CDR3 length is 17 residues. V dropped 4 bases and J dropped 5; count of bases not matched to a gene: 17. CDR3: CASSPGQRPQQTDEQYF. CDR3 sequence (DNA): TGCGCCAGCAGTCCGGGACAGAGACCCCAACAGACAGACGAGCAGTACTTC.

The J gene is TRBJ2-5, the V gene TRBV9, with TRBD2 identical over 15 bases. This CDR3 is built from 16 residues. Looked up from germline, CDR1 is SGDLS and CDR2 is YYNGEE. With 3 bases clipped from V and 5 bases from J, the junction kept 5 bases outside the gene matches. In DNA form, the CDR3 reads TGTGCCAGCAGCGGGACTAGCGGGAGGGCCTTGGAGACCCAGTACTTC. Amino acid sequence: CASSGTSGRALETQYF.

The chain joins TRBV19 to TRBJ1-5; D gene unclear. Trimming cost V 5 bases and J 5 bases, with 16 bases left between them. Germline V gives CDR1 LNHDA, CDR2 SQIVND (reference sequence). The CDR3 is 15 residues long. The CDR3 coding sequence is TGTGCCAGTAGTCCGACGGGCGAACAATATCAGCCCCAGCATTTT. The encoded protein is CASSPTGEQYQPQHF.